This T cell receptor (beta chain) derives from a study of human T cells and chemical hapten exposure. Study-wide context: Patients additionally received therapeutic doses of diphenylcyclopropenone on the scalp once a week, and this continued throughout the roughly 26-week study. Patch tests put 0.01% DPC on the upper back, read at 6 days.

In its sample, this clonotype was seen many times. This CDR3 has 16 amino acids. With 6 bases clipped from V and 3 bases from J, the junction kept 15 bases outside the gene matches. Documented time point: patch test 3, about 24 weeks after DPC sensitization. Sample treatment: therapeutic diphenylcyclopropenone sensitization with weekly scalp DPC. Alopecia patients between 18 and 70 years old and suitable for DPC were used as donors. Unique molecular identifiers were linked by the library to individual cDNA molecules. TCRdb itself ran the RACE reads through MiXCR, one entry per CDR3 protein. The sample yields 82,000 or so distinct CDR3 sequences, 10% to 15% seen once.

V gene TRBV5-3 combines with J gene TRBJ2-7, with TRBD1 matching over 7 bases. TRBV5-3 is noted as an ORF with a role that remains uncertain. The source is a woman aged 45 to 65 with alopecia areata. Some clones in this sample may be carry-over from other donors' samples. The starting material was whole blood, obtained in connection with sensitization to the hapten diphenylcyclopropenone (DPC). The CDR3 loop reads CARNFFSDRANYEQYF. Here the CDR3 DNA reads TGTGCCAGAAACTTCTTTTCAGACAGGGCGAACTACGAGCAGTACTTC.